These 20 T cell receptor beta chains came from one sample sequenced in a study of blood T cell repertoires in COVID-19. Clones were read by immunoSEQ multiplex PCR, and TCRdb kept only the in-frame ones, dropping some. The sample contains 60,000 to 85,000 clones, under 85% of which appear only once. Specimen: peripheral blood. These receptors all come from a man between 65 and 85 years old with acute or convalescent COVID-19.

This clone was found a few times. The rearrangement links TRBV19 to TRBJ2-1; tentatively, D is TRBD1 (7 bases). Trimming removed 4 bases from V and 6 bases from J, with 10 bases in between. Germline CDR1 and CDR2: LNHDA and SQIVND (reference sequence). The CDR3 spans 13 residues. CDR3: CASSRQGGNEQFF. The CDR3 region has the DNA TGTGCCAGTAGTAGGCAGGGGGGCAATGAGCAGTTCTTC.

The chain combines TRBV28 with TRBJ1-4; 9 nucleotides align to TRBD1. CDR3 length: 14 residues. CDR1 and CDR2 (germline): MDHEN, SYDVKM. With 6 bases clipped from V and 8 bases from J, the junction kept 7 bases outside the gene matches. The CDR3 sequence: CASRTGGLGEKLFF. CDR3 sequence (DNA): TGTGCCAGCAGAACAGGGGGCTTAGGCGAAAAACTGTTTTTT.

This clone was counted only a few times. The chain uses TRBV10-3 and TRBJ2-7, with D maybe TRBD2 (5 bases). This CDR3 region has 15 residues. Germline CDR1 ENHRY, CDR2 SYGVKD. V was pared by 3 bases and J by 5 bases, with 17 bases between. CDR3 DNA: TGTGCCATCAGTGACCCCCCTCGGGGTTCGGACGAGCAGTACTTC. Translating it yields CAISDPPRGSDEQYF.

V and J are TRBV23-1 and TRBJ1-5, with TRBD1 as a possible D gene (5 bases). TRBV23-1 is assigned to the ORF class and has an uncertain function. The CDR3 contains 19 residues. V was trimmed by 3 bases and J by 2 bases, leaving 23 bases between them. CDR3 coding DNA: TGCGCCAGCAGTCACCCAAACGTCCCCAGGGAGGCAGGCAATCAGCCCCAGCATTTT. It is translated as CASSHPNVPREAGNQPQHF.

This chain connects TRBV4-1 to TRBJ2-7, with TRBD1 identical over 8 bases. Germline CDR1 is MGHRA and CDR2 is YSYEKL. Trimming removed 3 bases from V and 6 bases from J; junction bases left unmatched: 10. The CDR3 length is 15 residues. CDR3 residues: CASSQPLSTGAEQYF. CDR3 in DNA: TGCGCCAGCAGCCAGCCTTTATCGACAGGGGCCGAGCAGTACTTC.

There are a few counts of this clone. The chain joins TRBV6-5 to TRBJ1-5, with TRBD1 matching 9 bases. The V segment lost 6 bases and the J segment 5 bases; nucleotides outside the gene matches: 5. Germline CDR1 reads MNHEY; CDR2 reads SVGAGI. This CDR3 is built from 14 residues. Here the CDR3 DNA reads TGTGCCAGCAGGACAGGGGGGATGGATCAGCCCCAGCATTTT. Translation gives CASRTGGMDQPQHF.

The V gene is TRBV7-9, the J gene TRBJ1-4; tentative D call: TRBD1 (5 bases). V was pared by 2 bases and J by 8 bases, with 12 bases between. The germline gives CDR1 SEHNR, CDR2 FQNEAQ (reference sequence). The CDR3 length is 14 residues. CDR3 amino acids: CASSLLGGEEKLFF. The CDR3 DNA follows: TGTGCCAGCAGCTTATTGGGAGGGGAGGAAAAACTGTTTTTT.

The V call is TRBV18, the J call TRBJ2-1; 13 positions agree with TRBD2. J gave up 6 bases and V 6 bases, and 11 bases lay outside the gene matches. The germline V gene encodes CDR1 KGHSH and CDR2 LQKENI. The CDR3 totals 17 residues. The CDR3 coding sequence is TGTGCCAGCTCTCTCACCTCGGGACTAGCGGGAAGCAATGAGCAGTTCTTC. Its translation is CASSLTSGLAGSNEQFF.

The V gene is TRBV4-2, the J gene TRBJ1-1; tentatively, D is TRBD1 (5 bases). V gave up 3 bases and J gave up 3 bases, with 14 bases separating them. CDR3 length equals 15 residues. From germline, CDR1 is LGHNA and CDR2 YNFKEQ. CDR3 residues: CASSQSGGGHTEAFF. CDR3 DNA sequence: TGTGCCAGCAGCCAGTCTGGGGGGGGACACACTGAAGCTTTCTTT.

The gene calls are TRBV27 and TRBJ2-1, with 11 nucleotides matching TRBD2. The germline gives CDR1 MNHEY, CDR2 SMNVEV (reference sequence). CDR3 length: 14 residues. The junction had 6 bases not matched to a gene; V was cut back by 7 bases and J by 7 bases. CDR3 amino acids: CASTRLAGPNEQFF. CDR3 nucleotide sequence: TGTGCCAGCACTAGACTAGCGGGACCAAATGAGCAGTTCTTC.

This chain joins TRBV9 and TRBJ2-5; TRBD2 agrees at 8 bases. Germline CDR1 and CDR2: SGDLS and YYNGEE. The V gene end was trimmed by 4 bases and the J gene end by 6 bases; junction bases not matched to a gene: 11. The CDR3 runs to 15 residues. The CDR3 sequence: CASSPTSGGEKTQYF. The CDR3 DNA reads TGTGCCAGCAGCCCTACTAGCGGAGGCGAAAAGACCCAGTACTTC.

This chain joins TRBV28 and TRBJ2-5; 8 positions agree with TRBD2. After removal of 3 bases from V and 3 bases from J, the junction contained 9 bases not matched to a gene. This CDR3 has 16 residues. CDR1 MDHEN and CDR2 SYDVKM come from the germline V gene. The CDR3 DNA follows: TGTGCCAGCAGTTTCGGGGGGGCGCCGGGAGAAGAGACCCAGTACTTC. Translating it yields CASSFGGAPGEETQYF.

V usage is TRBV2 and J usage is TRBJ2-1; D gene uncertain. The CDR3 contains 15 residues. The germline V gene encodes CDR1 SNHLY and CDR2 FYNNEI. V lost 5 bases and J lost 6, with 17 bases in between. The CDR3 is CASSRGLVPTNEQFF. The CDR3 nucleotides are TGTGCCAGCAGTCGAGGTCTAGTCCCGACCAATGAGCAGTTCTTC.

The table lists this clone with a count of one. The rearrangement links TRBV5-8 to TRBJ2-6; a weak D match, TRBD2 (6 bases). The V end was cut by 4 bases, the J end by 2 bases, with 10 bases between. There are 15 residues in the CDR3. The germline CDR1 and CDR2 sequences are SGHTS and YDEGEE. The CDR3 spells CASSPWGAGANVLTF. CDR3 coding DNA: TGTGCCAGCAGCCCTTGGGGGGCTGGGGCCAACGTCCTGACTTTC.

The chain employs TRBV27 and TRBJ2-3; 7 nucleotides line up with TRBD2. The germline V gene encodes CDR1 MNHEY and CDR2 SMNVEV (reference sequence). The CDR3 runs 17 residues. The V and J ends lost 5 bases and 4 bases, in that order; junction bases with no gene match: 15. CDR3 bases: TGTGCCAGCAGTACAACCCGGACTAGATCAGCGCCAGATACGCAGTATTTT. Translation gives CASSTTRTRSAPDTQYF.

The rearrangement uses TRBV5-5 and TRBJ2-1, with D possibly TRBD2 on 6 matching bases. Germline V CDR1 and CDR2: SGHKS, YYEKEE (reference sequence). This CDR3 contains 14 residues. V lost 0 bases, J lost 10 bases, and 14 bases lay in between. CDR3 DNA: TGTGCCAGCAGCTTGGGCGGGGCCTTTTTGGAGCAGTTCTTC. Its translation: CASSLGGAFLEQFF.

This sequence joins TRBV9 and TRBJ1-1; D ambiguous. Germline loops: CDR1 SGDLS, CDR2 YYNGEE. V lost 0 bases, J lost 2 bases, and 11 bases lay in between. The CDR3 has 15 amino acids. CDR3 protein: CASSVAGLRNTEAFF. DNA of the CDR3: TGTGCCAGCAGCGTAGCTGGACTACGTAACACTGAAGCTTTCTTT.

The chain employs TRBV28 and TRBJ1-4, with 7 bases identical to TRBD1. The CDR3 totals 16 residues. V shed 6 bases and J 0 bases; nucleotides not matched to a gene: 7. Looked up from germline, CDR1 is MDHEN and CDR2 is SYDVKM. The CDR3 region has the DNA TGTGCCAGCAGGGGGCCAGGGGGAGCAACTAATGAAAAACTGTTTTTT. Its protein is CASRGPGGATNEKLFF.

The CDR3 sequence: CASSSVTREQYF. The CDR3 nucleotides read TGTGCCAGCTCCTCAGTGACTCGGGAGCAGTACTTC. The chain employs TRBV18 and TRBJ2-7; D unclear. The CDR3 length is 12 residues. Trimming shortened V by 6 bases and J by 7 bases, and 13 bases separated the two germline ends. Germline V gives CDR1 KGHSH, CDR2 LQKENI.

The genes are TRBV7-9 and TRBJ2-3, with 8 bases lining up with TRBD2. Trimming took 5 bases from V and 2 from J; bases not matched to a gene: 12. CDR3 length: 17 amino acids. The germline V gene encodes CDR1 SEHNR and CDR2 FQNEAQ (reference sequence). CDR3 DNA: TGTGCCAGCAGCCCCCCCGGCGGACTAGCCTACACAGATACGCAGTATTTT. Translated: CASSPPGGLAYTDTQYF.